This T cell receptor (beta chain) comes out of a study of blood T cell repertoires in COVID-19. Background on the study: Acute and convalescent COVID-19 samples came from the United States, Italy and Spain. Sources were T cells, B-cell-depleted T cells, or PBMCs; the material itself was cDNA or gDNA.

In the study's own analysis: Using reference gene primer amplification, nucleated cell counts were estimated. Sequencing was performed with immunoSEQ multiplex PCR; in TCRdb, only in-frame clones are kept and a portion is missing. The DNA was the basis for D and trimming; V, J and clone size are from that table. There are 150,000 or so clones in the sample; 75% to 95% occur only once, and 0.55% lies in the top ten. The CDR3 extends over 15 amino acids. The V gene's germline CDR1 is MDHEN and CDR2 SYDVKM. The V end was cut by 4 bases, the J end by 5 bases, with 17 bases between. The chain carries TRBV28 and TRBJ1-1, with D uncertain. The receptor's source is a man aged 45 to 65 with acute or convalescent COVID-19. The sample comprised peripheral blood. In DNA, the CDR3 is TGTGCCAGCAGTTCCCGGGGATCTGGTGGGACTGAAGCTTTCTTT. This encodes CASSSRGSGGTEAFF.